This T cell receptor (beta chain) stems from a study of TIL therapy for anti-PD-1-resistant metastatic lung cancer. Study-wide context: Median patient age was approximately 59, ranging roughly 38-85 years.

This was the immunoSEQ v3 assay. Each library reached about 2 million read pairs, or roughly 4.5-6.5 million at deep level. Libraries were prepared by immunoSEQ multiplex PCR; TCRdb keeps only in-frame clonotypes and omits some of them. The sample consists of approximately 16,000 clones, roughly 88% of them appearing once. As for time point: pre-treatment sample, taken before nivolumab and TIL therapy. Trimming stripped 0 bases from V and 11 bases from J, with 14 bases between. The germline CDR1 and CDR2 sequences are LGHNA and YNFKEQ. The CDR3 length is 15 residues. Sequences were derived from blood, sampled at baseline. The V call is TRBV4-2, the J call TRBJ1-6, with D perhaps TRBD1 (5 bases). This clonotype was sampled from a person aged 25 to 79 with non-small cell lung cancer. In nucleotides, the CDR3 is TGTGCCAGCAGCCAAGATCGGGGCGTTGGGACACCCCTCCACTTT. The encoded protein is CASSQDRGVGTPLHF.